The 4 T cell receptor beta chains given below trace back to one sample, sequenced in a study of T-cell reconstitution after alpha-beta-depleted transplantation in children. Unique molecular identifiers were incorporated when the TCRbeta library was constructed. MiXCR, applied by TCRdb to the PCR reads, yields one record per CDR3 protein. Of some 640,000 distinct CDR3 sequences in the sample, roughly 17% were seen once. The material was PBMCs from the stem cell graft donor, obtained from the stem cell graft. These receptor sequences come from a human donor who donated a stem cell graft to a child with acute myeloid leukemia.

This clonotype was counted many times. V is TRBV24-1 and J is TRBJ2-1; D possibly matches TRBD1 or TRBD2 (6 bases each). CDR1 and CDR2 from the germline V gene are KGHDR and SFDVKD. The germline V and J ends were trimmed by 5 bases and 2 bases, with 15 bases remaining between them. There are 16 residues in the CDR3. CDR3 protein: CATSVARGAAYNEQFF. Here the CDR3 DNA reads TGTGCCACCAGTGTCGCAAGGGGGGCCGCCTACAATGAGCAGTTCTTC.

The sample holds a few counts of this clonotype. This chain joins TRBV4-3 and TRBJ2-1, with 15 bases lining up with TRBD2. The germline CDR1 and CDR2 sequences are LGHNA and YSLEER. V dropped 0 bases and J dropped 2; count of bases not matched to a gene: 5. CDR3 length equals 19 residues. The CDR3 sequence: CASSQDRGLAGGPYNEQFF. DNA for the CDR3: TGCGCCAGCAGCCAAGATAGAGGACTAGCGGGGGGGCCCTACAATGAGCAGTTCTTC.

The chain recombines TRBV14 with TRBJ2-6; D call uncertain. The CDR3 is 16 amino acids. Trimming shortened V by 5 bases and J by 1 base, and 12 bases separated the two germline ends. CDR1 is SGHDN, CDR2 FVKESK, per germline. CDR3 protein: CASSSRMGSGANVLTF. CDR3 nucleotide sequence: TGTGCCAGCAGCTCCCGTATGGGTTCTGGGGCCAACGTCCTGACTTTC.

This clonotype was recorded many times. The rearrangement joins TRBV20-1 to TRBJ2-5; 7 bases align to TRBD1. This CDR3 comprises 15 residues. The V and J ends lost 3 bases and 0 bases, in that order; junction bases with no gene match: 7. Per germline, CDR1 DFQATT and CDR2 SNEGSKA (reference sequence). The CDR3 region has the DNA TGCAGTGCTAGGACCCCGGGACAGTACCAAGAGACCCAGTACTTC. Translated: CSARTPGQYQETQYF.